Listed below are T cell receptor beta chains from one sample, sequenced in a study of blood T cell repertoires in COVID-19. Sequencing was performed with immunoSEQ multiplex PCR; in TCRdb, only in-frame clones are kept and a portion is missing. The repertoire has approximately 170,000 clones, over 90% of them found once; the top ten carry just under 2%. Sequenced input: peripheral blood. The receptors originated from a woman aged 55-69 years with COVID-19, enrolled during active disease. CDR3s include the opening cysteine and the closing phenylalanine or tryptophan. The D gene is left open where the match is weak. A row's size may be missing; if present it is once, few, many or a size class.

V gene: TRBV9; D gene: TRBD1; clone size: -; J gene: TRBJ1-1; CDR3 protein: CASSDQGANTEAFF; CDR3 DNA: TGTGCCAGCAGCGATCAGGGGGCGAACACTGAAGCTTTCTTT
V gene: TRBV4-1; D gene: -; clone size: -; J gene: TRBJ1-1; CDR3 protein: CASSQEHTLLNTEAFF; CDR3 DNA: TGCGCCAGCAGCCAAGAGCACACCCTTTTGAACACTGAAGCTTTCTTT
V gene: TRBV30; D gene: TRBD1; clone size: once; J gene: TRBJ2-5; CDR3 protein: CAWTPLGTVEETQYF; CDR3 DNA: TGTGCCTGGACCCCATTGGGGACAGTTGAAGAGACCCAGTACTTC
V gene: TRBV5-1; D gene: -; clone size: -; J gene: TRBJ1-3; CDR3 protein: CASSVGTASSGNTIYF; CDR3 DNA: TGCGCCAGCAGCGTAGGAACAGCAAGCTCTGGAAACACCATATATTTT
V gene: TRBV19; D gene: -; clone size: once; J gene: TRBJ1-1; CDR3 protein: CASSMRISEAFF; CDR3 DNA: TGTGCCAGTAGTATGCGGATTTCTGAAGCTTTCTTT
V gene: TRBV10-3; D gene: TRBD1; clone size: -; J gene: TRBJ1-3; CDR3 protein: CAISGQGGENTIYF; CDR3 DNA: TGTGCCATCAGTGGACAGGGTGGGGAGAACACCATATATTTT
V gene: TRBV7-6; D gene: -; clone size: -; J gene: TRBJ1-1; CDR3 protein: CASSLVSAVTINMNTEAFF; CDR3 DNA: TGTGCCAGCAGCTTAGTGTCGGCGGTGACTATTAACATGAACACTGAAGCTTTCTTT
V gene: TRBV6-2/TRBV6-3; D gene: -; clone size: -; J gene: TRBJ2-7; CDR3 protein: CASSRDIEQYF; CDR3 DNA: TGTGCCAGCAGCCGGGACATCGAGCAGTACTTC
V gene: TRBV7-2; D gene: -; clone size: -; J gene: TRBJ2-7; CDR3 protein: CASSTRVSSYEQYF; CDR3 DNA: TGTGCCAGCAGCACCCGGGTTTCGAGCTACGAGCAGTACTTC
V gene: TRBV7-2; D gene: -; clone size: -; J gene: TRBJ2-5; CDR3 protein: CASSLTVQETQYF; CDR3 DNA: TGTGCCAGCAGCTTAACAGTCCAAGAGACCCAGTACTTC
V gene: TRBV21-1; D gene: -; clone size: -; J gene: TRBJ2-3; CDR3 protein: CASSKGPRDRERFDTQYF; CDR3 DNA: TGTGCCAGCAGCAAAGGACCACGTGACAGGGAGCGCTTTGATACGCAGTATTTT
V gene: TRBV6-4; D gene: TRBD1; clone size: -; J gene: TRBJ1-1; CDR3 protein: CASSHGTGGTEAFF; CDR3 DNA: TGTGCCAGCAGCCACGGGACAGGGGGCACTGAAGCTTTCTTT
V gene: TRBV6-2/TRBV6-3; D gene: -; clone size: -; J gene: TRBJ1-1; CDR3 protein: CASSYKWRDTEAFF; CDR3 DNA: TGTGCCAGCAGTTACAAGTGGCGGGACACTGAAGCTTTCTTT
V gene: TRBV6-5; D gene: TRBD1; clone size: -; J gene: TRBJ1-5; CDR3 protein: CASSRQGGSNQPQHF; CDR3 DNA: TGTGCCAGCAGTCGACAGGGCGGGAGCAATCAGCCCCAGCATTTT
V gene: TRBV6-5; D gene: -; clone size: -; J gene: TRBJ2-3; CDR3 protein: CASREGAGTDTQYF; CDR3 DNA: TGTGCCAGCAGGGAGGGCGCCGGAACAGATACGCAGTATTTT
V gene: TRBV11-2; D gene: TRBD1; clone size: once; J gene: TRBJ1-4; CDR3 protein: CASSLVGGRGEKLFF; CDR3 DNA: TGTGCCAGCAGCTTAGTAGGGGGCAGGGGTGAAAAACTGTTTTTT
V gene: TRBV7-2; D gene: -; clone size: once; J gene: TRBJ2-1; CDR3 protein: CASSYLGEQFF; CDR3 DNA: TGTGCCAGCAGCTATCTAGGTGAGCAGTTCTTC
V gene: TRBV6-5; D gene: -; clone size: -; J gene: TRBJ2-7; CDR3 protein: CASSYPGSYEQYF; CDR3 DNA: TGTGCCAGCAGTTACCCAGGGTCCTACGAGCAGTACTTC
V gene: TRBV11-3; D gene: -; clone size: -; J gene: TRBJ1-3; CDR3 protein: CASSLGGASSGNTIYF; CDR3 DNA: TGTGCCAGCAGCTTAGGGGGAGCGAGCTCTGGAAACACCATATATTTT
V gene: TRBV19; D gene: TRBD1; clone size: -; J gene: TRBJ1-3; CDR3 protein: CASSGTGGPGNTIYF; CDR3 DNA: TGTGCCAGTAGTGGGACAGGGGGCCCTGGAAACACCATATATTTT
V gene: TRBV9; D gene: -; clone size: -; J gene: TRBJ2-2; CDR3 protein: CASSVGGVNTGELFF; CDR3 DNA: TGTGCCAGCAGCGTCGGCGGGGTCAACACCGGGGAGCTGTTTTTT
V gene: TRBV30; D gene: -; clone size: -; J gene: TRBJ1-1; CDR3 protein: CAWSTGMNTEAFF; CDR3 DNA: TGTGCCTGGAGTACAGGGATGAACACTGAAGCTTTCTTT
V gene: TRBV2; D gene: TRBD2; clone size: -; J gene: TRBJ2-2; CDR3 protein: CASSVLAGVHGELFF; CDR3 DNA: TGTGCCAGCAGTGTTCTAGCGGGGGTCCACGGGGAGCTGTTTTTT
V gene: TRBV6-2/TRBV6-3; D gene: -; clone size: once; J gene: TRBJ2-5; CDR3 protein: CASSPPYPGETQYF; CDR3 DNA: TGTGCCAGCAGCCCGCCTTATCCCGGGGAGACCCAGTACTTC
V gene: TRBV10-1; D gene: TRBD1; clone size: -; J gene: TRBJ1-2; CDR3 protein: CASSDVTGAYGYTF; CDR3 DNA: TGCGCCAGCAGTGACGTGACAGGGGCCTATGGCTACACCTTC
V gene: TRBV6-6; D gene: -; clone size: -; J gene: TRBJ2-2; CDR3 protein: CASSYIRAGFGELFF; CDR3 DNA: TGTGCCAGCAGTTATATCAGGGCTGGCTTTGGGGAGCTGTTTTTT
V gene: TRBV25-1; D gene: -; clone size: -; J gene: TRBJ1-4; CDR3 protein: CASSEGQGIGEKLFF; CDR3 DNA: TGTGCCAGCAGTGAAGGGCAGGGGATAGGTGAAAAACTGTTTTTT
V gene: TRBV19; D gene: TRBD1; clone size: -; J gene: TRBJ1-5; CDR3 protein: CASRTGRNQPQHF; CDR3 DNA: TGTGCCAGCCGGACAGGGAGGAATCAGCCCCAGCATTTT
V gene: TRBV6-2/TRBV6-3; D gene: TRBD2; clone size: -; J gene: TRBJ2-7; CDR3 protein: CASSAGVPPSHEQYF; CDR3 DNA: TGTGCCAGCAGTGCGGGGGTCCCGCCTTCCCACGAGCAGTACTTC
V gene: TRBV6-8; D gene: -; clone size: -; J gene: TRBJ1-4; CDR3 protein: CASSPDSFNEKLFF; CDR3 DNA: TGTGCCAGCAGTCCGGACAGTTTCAACGAAAAACTGTTTTTT
V gene: TRBV2; D gene: -; clone size: few; J gene: TRBJ1-1; CDR3 protein: CASSEVRGGTEAFF; CDR3 DNA: TGTGCCAGCAGTGAAGTTCGAGGGGGCACTGAAGCTTTCTTT
V gene: TRBV3-1/TRBV3-2; D gene: TRBD2; clone size: once; J gene: TRBJ2-3; CDR3 protein: CASGERGGLTDTQYF; CDR3 DNA: TGTGCCAGCGGAGAGCGGGGGGGCCTGACAGATACGCAGTATTTT
V gene: TRBV20-1; D gene: -; clone size: -; J gene: TRBJ1-1; CDR3 protein: CSARDWPEAFF; CDR3 DNA: TGCAGTGCTAGAGATTGGCCTGAAGCTTTCTTT